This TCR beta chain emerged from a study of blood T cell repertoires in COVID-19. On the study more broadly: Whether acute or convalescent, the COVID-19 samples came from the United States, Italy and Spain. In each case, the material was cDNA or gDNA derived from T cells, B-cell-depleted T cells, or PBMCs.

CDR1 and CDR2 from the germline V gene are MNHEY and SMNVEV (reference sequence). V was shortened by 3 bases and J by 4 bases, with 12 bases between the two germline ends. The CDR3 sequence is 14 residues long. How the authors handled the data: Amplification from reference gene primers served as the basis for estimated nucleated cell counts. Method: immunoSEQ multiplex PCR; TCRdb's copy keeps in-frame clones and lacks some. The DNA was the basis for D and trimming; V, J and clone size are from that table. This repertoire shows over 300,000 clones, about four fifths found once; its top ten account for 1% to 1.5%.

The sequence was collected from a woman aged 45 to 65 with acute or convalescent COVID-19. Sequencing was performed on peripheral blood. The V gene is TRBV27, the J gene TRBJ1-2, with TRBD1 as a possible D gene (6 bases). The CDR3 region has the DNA TGTGCCAGCAGTTTGAAGGGGGAGGGCTATGGCTACACCTTC. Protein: CASSLKGEGYGYTF.